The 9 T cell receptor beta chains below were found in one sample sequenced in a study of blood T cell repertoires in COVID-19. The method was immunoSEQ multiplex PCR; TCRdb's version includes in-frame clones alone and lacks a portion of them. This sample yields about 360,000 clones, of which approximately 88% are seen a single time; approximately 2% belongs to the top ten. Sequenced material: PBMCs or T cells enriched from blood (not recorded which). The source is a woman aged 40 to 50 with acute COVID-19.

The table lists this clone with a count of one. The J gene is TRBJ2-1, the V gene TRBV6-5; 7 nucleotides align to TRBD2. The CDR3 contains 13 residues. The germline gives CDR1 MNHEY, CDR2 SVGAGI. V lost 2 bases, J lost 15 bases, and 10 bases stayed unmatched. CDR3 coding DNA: TGTGCCAGCAGTTACCCTCCTATTCAGCGGGGGTTCTTC. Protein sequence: CASSYPPIQRGFF.

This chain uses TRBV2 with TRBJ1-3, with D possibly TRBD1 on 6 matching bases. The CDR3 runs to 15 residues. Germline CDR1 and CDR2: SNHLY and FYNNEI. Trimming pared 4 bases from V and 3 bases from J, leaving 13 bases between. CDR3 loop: CASSVSTGSGNTIYF. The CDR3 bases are TGTGCCAGCAGTGTTTCTACAGGGAGTGGAAACACCATATATTTT.

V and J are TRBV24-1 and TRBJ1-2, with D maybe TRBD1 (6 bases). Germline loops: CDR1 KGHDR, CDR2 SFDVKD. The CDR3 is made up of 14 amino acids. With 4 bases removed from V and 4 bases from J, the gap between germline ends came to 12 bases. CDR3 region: CATSDPGHIYGYTF. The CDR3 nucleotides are TGTGCCACCAGTGACCCGGGACACATCTATGGCTACACCTTC.

CDR3 in amino acids: CASRPNRSYSGNTIYF. CDR3 in DNA: TGTGCCAGCAGACCCAACAGGTCATACTCTGGAAACACCATATATTTT. The rearrangement links TRBV7-8 to TRBJ1-3; D possibly corresponds to TRBD1 (5 bases). This CDR3 is 16 amino acids long. The ends were cut back, 6 bases at V and 0 bases at J, with 15 bases in the middle. Looked up from germline, CDR1 is SGHVS and CDR2 is FQNEAQ. The full variable domain, rest sourced from reference TRBV7-8 and TRBJ1-3, is GAGVSQSPRYKVAKRGQDVALRCDPISGHVSLFWYQQALGQGPEFLTYFQNEAQLDKSGLPSDRFFAERPEGSVSTLKIQRTQQEDSAVYLCASRPNRSYSGNTIYFGEGSWLTVV.

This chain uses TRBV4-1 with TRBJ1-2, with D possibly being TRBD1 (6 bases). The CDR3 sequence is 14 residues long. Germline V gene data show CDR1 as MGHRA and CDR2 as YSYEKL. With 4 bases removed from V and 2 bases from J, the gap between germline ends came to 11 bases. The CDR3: CASSPGTQNYGYTF. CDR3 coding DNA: TGCGCCAGCAGCCCCGGGACACAGAACTATGGCTACACCTTC.

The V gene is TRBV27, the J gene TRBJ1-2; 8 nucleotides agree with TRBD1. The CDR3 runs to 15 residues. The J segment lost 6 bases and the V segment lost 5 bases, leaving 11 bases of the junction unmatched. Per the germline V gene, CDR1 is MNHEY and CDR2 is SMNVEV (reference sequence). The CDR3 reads CASSPSKTGVDGYTF. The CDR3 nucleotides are TGTGCCAGCAGTCCATCAAAGACAGGGGTTGATGGCTACACCTTC.

The CDR3 DNA sequence: TGTGCCAGCAGCAAAAGGACAGGGGGCCGCGAGACCCAGTACTTC. Its protein is CASSKRTGGRETQYF. V and J are TRBV11-2 and TRBJ2-5; TRBD1 agrees at 11 bases. Per germline, CDR1 SGHAT and CDR2 FQNNGV. The CDR3 consists of 15 residues. V lost 5 bases to trimming and J lost 5 bases; unmatched junction nucleotides: 7.

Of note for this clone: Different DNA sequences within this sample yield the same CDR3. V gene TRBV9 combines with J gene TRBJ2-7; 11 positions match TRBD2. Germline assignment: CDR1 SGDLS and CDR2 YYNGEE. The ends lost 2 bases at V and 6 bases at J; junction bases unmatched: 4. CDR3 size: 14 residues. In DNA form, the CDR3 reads TGTGCCAGCAGCGTCGGGACTAGCGGCGGCGAGCAGTACTTC. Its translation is CASSVGTSGGEQYF.

The CDR3 protein is CASSTGPAETQYF. For the CDR3, the DNA is TGCGCCAGCAGCACAGGACCTGCAGAGACCCAGTACTTC. The rearrangement joins TRBV5-1 to TRBJ2-5; D is possibly TRBD1 (5 bases). The V gene's germline CDR1 is SGHRS and CDR2 YFSETQ. This CDR3 region has 13 residues. Trimming stripped 4 bases from V and 4 bases from J, with 11 bases between. Drawing the rest from reference TRBV5-1 and TRBJ2-5, the complete variable domain is KAGVTQTPRYLIKTRGQQVTLSCSPISGHRSVSWYQQTPGQGLQFLFEYFSETQRNKGNFPGRFSGRQFSNSRSEMNVSTLELGDSALYLCASSTGPAETQYFGPGTRLLVL.